Each of the 29 T cell receptor beta chains below was sequenced from the same sample in a study of T cells in Graves' hyperthyroidism and ophthalmopathy. Template material for amplifying TCR beta CDR3 regions consisted of RNA transcripts. Using the HTBI primer set, a first-round RT-PCR was run on the TCR CDR3. MiXCR, run by TCRdb on the multiplex PCR reads, gives a single entry per CDR3 protein. Here the sample spans some 300,000 distinct CDR3 sequences, roughly 18% being singletons. The sample was blood. These receptors all come from a man in his forties or fifties with Graves' ophthalmopathy.

This clonotype has just one count. This chain joins TRBV5-4 and TRBJ1-5, with a tentative D call TRBD1 (5 bases). This CDR3 has 14 amino acids. V was cut by 0 bases and J by 4 bases, with 8 bases left in between. CDR1 SGHNT and CDR2 YYREEE come from the germline V gene (reference sequence). CDR3 residues: CASSLVGENQPQHF. The CDR3 DNA is TGTGCCAGCAGCTTGGTAGGGGAAAATCAGCCCCAGCATTTT. Supplemented by reference TRBV5-4 and TRBJ1-5, the full variable domain reads ETGVTQSPTHLIKTRGQQVTLRCSSQSGHNTVSWYQQALGQGPQFIFQYYREEENGRGNFPPRFSGLQFPNYSSELNVNALELDDSALYLCASSLVGENQPQHFGDGTRLSIL.

Many counts were recorded for this clonotype. This rearrangement joins TRBV6-1 to TRBJ2-7; 9 positions agree with TRBD2. CDR3 size: 15 residues. Per the germline V gene, CDR1 is MNHNS and CDR2 is SASEGT. V dropped 2 bases and J dropped 4; count of bases not matched to a gene: 6. CDR3 region: CASSEREGLAYEQYF. CDR3 in DNA: TGTGCCAGCAGTGAAAGGGAGGGACTAGCTTACGAGCAGTACTTC.

The sample holds a few counts of this clonotype. The V and J genes are TRBV7-3 and TRBJ2-5; 7 bases are shared with TRBD2. The CDR3 is 13 amino acids. Losses at the gene ends were 7 bases for V and 3 bases for J; bases not matched to a gene: 5. Germline V CDR1 and CDR2: SGHTA, FQGTGA. The CDR3 DNA sequence: TGTGCCAGCACCATACGGGGGGAAGAGACCCAGTACTTC. Its protein product is CASTIRGEETQYF.

This clonotype was picked up many times. The V call is TRBV3-1, the J call TRBJ2-1; the D is unclear. The CDR3 contains 13 residues. The V end lost 0 bases, the J end lost 10 bases, and 10 bases lay between the germline ends. The V gene's germline CDR1 is LGHDT and CDR2 YNNKEL (reference sequence). In DNA, the CDR3 is TGTGCCAGCAGCCAAGAGCCTATGGCGGAGCAGTTCTTC. Translated, it gives CASSQEPMAEQFF.

There are a few counts of this clonotype. The chain links TRBV20-1 to TRBJ1-4; 7 positions match TRBD1. Trimming took 5 bases from V and 4 from J; bases not matched to a gene: 4. Germline V gene sequence: CDR1 DFQATT, CDR2 SNEGSKA (reference sequence). CDR3 length: 13 amino acids. In nucleotides, the CDR3 is TGCAGTGCTGTGACAGGGAGTAATGAAAAACTGTTTTTT. This sequence encodes CSAVTGSNEKLFF.

V gene TRBV9 combines with J gene TRBJ2-2; TRBD2 aligns across 11 bases. Germline V CDR1 and CDR2: SGDLS, YYNGEE. This CDR3 has 15 amino acids. Losses at the gene ends were 5 bases for V and 6 bases for J; bases not matched to a gene: 6. This CDR3 reads CASRPGLAVPGELFF. CDR3 bases: TGTGCCAGCAGGCCGGGACTAGCGGTCCCCGGGGAGCTGTTTTTT.

Many counts were recorded for this clonotype. The chain joins TRBV28 to TRBJ2-1; 12 nucleotides agree with TRBD2. V dropped 8 bases and J dropped 7; count of bases not matched to a gene: 9. CDR1 MDHEN and CDR2 SYDVKM come from the germline V gene. CDR3 length: 15 amino acids. The CDR3 spells CASCLAGGPGNEQFF. In DNA form, the CDR3 reads TGTGCCAGCTGCCTAGCGGGAGGGCCCGGAAATGAGCAGTTCTTC.

This clonotype has just a few counts. The V gene is TRBV24-1, the J gene TRBJ2-3; TRBD2 matches 8 bases. CDR3 length equals 17 residues. V lost 4 bases to trimming and J lost 0 bases; unmatched junction nucleotides: 8. Germline CDR1 reads KGHDR; CDR2 reads SFDVKD. The CDR3 nucleotides read TGTGCCACCAGTGACCTTACAGCGGGAGTGAGCACAGATACGCAGTATTTT. This codes for CATSDLTAGVSTDTQYF.

This clonotype was seen more than once but under ten times. The CDR3 loop reads CSVPGLVNEQFF. In nucleotides, the CDR3 is TGCAGTGTTCCGGGACTAGTAAATGAGCAGTTCTTC. The chain links TRBV20-1 to TRBJ2-1, with 8 bases matching TRBD2. V lost 7 bases to trimming and J lost 7 bases; unmatched junction nucleotides: 6. Per germline, CDR1 DFQATT and CDR2 SNEGSKA (reference sequence). The CDR3 length is 12 residues.

V usage is TRBV7-9 and J usage is TRBJ2-4, with 7 bases aligning to TRBD2. The CDR3 length is 15 residues. Germline CDR1 is SEHNR and CDR2 is FQNEAQ (reference sequence). V shed 0 bases, J shed 6 bases, and the junction held 5 bases outside the gene matches. The CDR3 coding sequence is TGTGCCAGCAGCTTAGCACCTCCGGGGGGAAACATTCAGTACTTC. Translating gives CASSLAPPGGNIQYF. Full variable domain (missing parts from reference TRBV7-9 and TRBJ2-4): DTGVSQNPRHKITKRGQNVTFRCDPISEHNRLYWYRQTLGQGPEFLTYFQNEAQLEKSRLLSDRFSAERPKGSFSTLEIQRTEQGDSAMYLCASSLAPPGGNIQYFGAGTRLSVL.

This clonotype was observed a handful of times. The genes are TRBV29-1 and TRBJ2-1, with TRBD1 matching over 9 bases. CDR3 size: 10 residues. CDR1 and CDR2 (germline): SQVTM, ANQGSEA. The V gene end was trimmed by 6 bases and the J gene end by 15 bases; junction bases not matched to a gene: 6. This CDR3 reads CSVNRGLWFF. DNA of the CDR3: TGCAGCGTGAACAGGGGGCTTTGGTTCTTC.

This clonotype was seen only a few times. The chain employs TRBV5-1 and TRBJ2-2; 9 bases line up with TRBD2. The germline CDR1 and CDR2 sequences are SGHRS and YFSETQ. J gave up 5 bases and V 4 bases, and 12 bases lay outside the gene matches. The CDR3 runs 17 residues. The CDR3 here is CASSIPGLALRTGELFF. For the CDR3, the DNA is TGCGCCAGCAGCATTCCGGGACTAGCCCTACGGACCGGGGAGCTGTTTTTT.

This clonotype was detected ten times or more. V and J are TRBV5-1 and TRBJ2-2; TRBD2 might be the D (5 bases). CDR1 and CDR2 from the germline V gene are SGHRS and YFSETQ. V was trimmed by 0 bases and J by 2 bases, leaving 14 bases between them. The CDR3 has 17 residues. The CDR3 sequence: CASSLGILSGNTGELFF. The CDR3 DNA reads TGCGCCAGCAGCTTGGGGATTTTAAGCGGAAACACCGGGGAGCTGTTTTTT.

There are a few counts of this clonotype. V usage is TRBV4-1 and J usage is TRBJ1-5, with 11 bases matching TRBD1. J lost 5 bases, V lost 1 base, and 1 base had no gene match. Germline V CDR1 and CDR2: MGHRA, YSYEKL. The CDR3 contains 15 residues. CDR3 in DNA: TGCGCCAGCAGCCAAGGGACAGGGGGCTATCAGCCCCAGCATTTT. This translates into CASSQGTGGYQPQHF.

In its sample, this clonotype was seen a few times. The genes are TRBV6-1 and TRBJ2-6; tentatively, D is TRBD1 (7 bases). V lost 8 bases to trimming and J lost 0 bases, with 14 bases between them. The germline V gene has CDR1 MNHNS and CDR2 SASEGT. The CDR3 has 16 residues. The CDR3 reads CASLQGGTSGANVLTF. The CDR3 region has the DNA TGTGCCAGCCTCCAGGGGGGCACCTCTGGGGCCAACGTCCTGACTTTC.

The chain links TRBV7-9 to TRBJ1-3; 7 bases match TRBD1. CDR3 size: 13 residues. CDR1 is SEHNR, CDR2 FQNEAQ, per germline (reference sequence). V was pared by 5 bases and J by 4 bases, with 2 bases of the junction left unmatched. The CDR3 sequence is CASSQGVGNTIYF. CDR3 coding DNA: TGTGCCAGCAGCCAGGGGGTCGGAAACACCATATATTTT.

The chain joins TRBV20-1 to TRBJ1-6; D may be TRBD1 (6 bases). The CDR3 extends over 14 amino acids. The germline V and J ends were trimmed by 3 bases and 10 bases, with 16 bases remaining between them. Germline CDR1 reads DFQATT; CDR2 reads SNEGSKA (reference sequence). CDR3 nucleotides: TGCAGTGCTAGGGGGTCAGGGGTAGTGTCACCCCTCCACTTT. Encoded protein: CSARGSGVVSPLHF.

The rearrangement joins TRBV6-1 to TRBJ2-1; the match to TRBD2 covers 11 bases. Trimming at V came to 6 bases and at J to 10 bases, leaving 8 bases not matched to a gene. The CDR3 consists of 14 residues. Germline V gives CDR1 MNHNS, CDR2 SASEGT. CDR3 sequence reads: CASRVSGRAQEQFF. The CDR3 nucleotides are TGTGCCAGCAGGGTTAGCGGGAGGGCCCAAGAGCAGTTCTTC.

This clonotype has a count of ten or more. V gene TRBV2 combines with J gene TRBJ2-7, with a possible D match to TRBD2 (6 bases). CDR3 length: 12 residues. V was cut by 5 bases and J by 7 bases, with 12 bases left in between. Germline assignment: CDR1 SNHLY and CDR2 FYNNEI. The CDR3 loop is CASSPGLVEQYF. The CDR3 DNA reads TGTGCCAGCAGTCCGGGACTGGTGGAGCAGTACTTC.

This clonotype was observed a handful of times. The chain has TRBV28 and TRBJ2-7, with D unclear. Trimming took 5 bases from V and 2 from J, leaving 7 bases between them. This CDR3 comprises 12 residues. From germline, CDR1 is MDHEN and CDR2 SYDVKM. Here the CDR3 DNA reads TGTGCCAGCAGTAGACTCGCCTACGAGCAGTACTTC. Encoded protein: CASSRLAYEQYF.

This sequence joins TRBV6-4 and TRBJ2-1; 12 bases line up with TRBD1. Trimming at V came to 0 bases and at J to 8 bases, leaving 5 bases not matched to a gene. The CDR3 sequence is 16 residues long. CDR1 is MRHNA, CDR2 SNTAGT, per germline. This CDR3 is CASSDSWDRGRDEQFF. The CDR3 DNA sequence: TGTGCCAGCAGTGACTCTTGGGACAGGGGGCGCGATGAGCAGTTCTTC.

CDR3 sequence reads: CASTTGPYNSPLHF. In DNA, the CDR3 is TGTGCCAGTACCACTGGACCTTATAATTCACCCCTCCACTTT. The V gene is TRBV19, the J gene TRBJ1-6; D is ambiguous. Trimming removed 7 bases from V and 4 bases from J, with 11 bases in between. The CDR3 is 14 amino acids. Germline-derived CDR1 and CDR2 are LNHDA and SQIVND (reference sequence). The full variable domain, in which reference TRBV19 and TRBJ1-6 provide the parts outside the CDR3, is DGGITQSPKYLFRKEGQNVTLSCEQNLNHDAMYWYRQDPGQGLRLIYYSQIVNDFQKGDIAEGYSVSREKKESFPLTVTSAQKNPTAFYLCASTTGPYNSPLHFGNGTRLTVT.

On this clonotype itself: A read error may explain this, as a much larger clone is one base away. The gene calls are TRBV11-1 and TRBJ1-1; D remains unclear. The CDR3 is made up of 15 amino acids. Germline V lookup: CDR1 SGHAT, CDR2 FQDESV (reference sequence). CDR3 coding DNA: TGTACCAGCAGCTTATCCGGAACTATGAACACTGAAGCTTTCTTT. This gives the protein CTSSLSGTMNTEAFF. Looking up the rest from reference TRBV11-1 and TRBJ1-1 gives the full variable domain: EAEVAQSPRYKITEKSQAVAFWCDPISGHATLYWYRQILGQGPELLVQFQDESVVDDSQLPKDRFSAERLKGVDSTLKIQPAELGDSAMYLCTSSLSGTMNTEAFFGQGTRLTVV.

In its sample, this clonotype was seen many times. The chain combines TRBV24-1 with TRBJ1-2; no clear D gene. Looked up from germline, CDR1 is KGHDR and CDR2 is SFDVKD. The CDR3 is 13 amino acids. Trimming removed 4 bases from V and 2 bases from J, with 7 bases in between. The CDR3 region is CATSDRRNYGYTF. The CDR3 DNA reads TGTGCCACCAGTGACCGACGGAACTATGGCTACACCTTC.

This clonotype was detected only once. The chain is built from TRBV27 and TRBJ2-7, with 8 nucleotides matching TRBD1. Trimming cost V 0 bases and J 5 bases; bases outside gene matches: 6. Germline values: CDR1 MNHEY, CDR2 SMNVEV (reference sequence). The CDR3 has 15 amino acids. CDR3 DNA sequence: TGTGCCAGCAGTTTATCATGGGACAGGTTCCACGAGCAGTACTTC. This codes for CASSLSWDRFHEQYF.

This clonotype was picked up many times. V usage is TRBV7-3 and J usage is TRBJ2-7; TRBD2 matches 7 bases. CDR3 length: 14 residues. Trimming at V came to 5 bases and at J to 3 bases, leaving 7 bases not matched to a gene. In germline, CDR1 is SGHTA, CDR2 FQGTGA. The CDR3 DNA reads as TGTGCCAGCAGCCCCGGGGGAGGGCGCTACGAGCAGTACTTC. Encoded protein: CASSPGGGRYEQYF.

The genes are TRBV30 and TRBJ2-7, with D perhaps TRBD2 (6 bases). Per germline, CDR1 GTSNPN and CDR2 SVGIG (reference sequence). The CDR3 contains 16 residues. The V end lost 2 bases, the J end lost 2 bases, and 19 bases lay between the germline ends. The CDR3 bases are TGTGCCTGGAGTTTACTCCCCGGGACTCCCGCCTACGAGCAGTACTTC. It specifies CAWSLLPGTPAYEQYF.

This clonotype was seen a single time. The chain has TRBV7-2 and TRBJ2-5; TRBD2 agrees at 10 bases. The CDR3 loop spans 15 amino acids. J was trimmed by 5 bases and V by 6 bases; bases with no gene match: 9. In germline, CDR1 is SGHTA, CDR2 FQGNSA. In DNA form, the CDR3 reads TGTGCCAGCAGACGAACCCTAGCGGGAGCGGAGACCCAGTACTTC. Translated: CASRRTLAGAETQYF.

This clonotype has more than one count but fewer than ten. V is TRBV20-1 and J is TRBJ2-3; D is perhaps TRBD1 or TRBD2 (5 bases each). The length of the CDR3 is 13 residues. Trimming removed 6 bases from V and 2 bases from J, with 12 bases in between. Germline-derived CDR1 and CDR2 are DFQATT and SNEGSKA (reference sequence). This CDR3 reads CSARDRFTDTQYF. In DNA, the CDR3 is TGCAGTGCCCGGGACCGGTTCACAGATACGCAGTATTTT.